In this sample, the clone carrying this T cell receptor beta chain turned up once. This sample stems from a study of blood T cell repertoires in COVID-19. Study details: Samples of COVID-19 (acute and convalescent) were obtained from the United States, Italy and Spain.

Profiled with immunoSEQ multiplex PCR; TCRdb holds only in-frame clones, not every one. The sample includes under 200,000 clones, about 85% seen only once; the top ten take roughly 9.2%. The TCR originated in a woman older than 75 with acute or convalescent COVID-19. The sample was peripheral blood.

This CDR3 is CAITSDRFSYEQYF. The DNA for the CDR3 is TGTGCCATCACCTCGGACAGGTTCTCCTACGAGCAGTACTTC. The J gene is TRBJ2-7, the V gene TRBV10-3, with 7 bases fitting TRBD1. Germline assignment: CDR1 ENHRY and CDR2 SYGVKD. With V trimmed by 7 bases and J by 0 bases, 6 bases remained unmatched. The CDR3 totals 14 residues.